This TCR beta chain is from a study of cytomegalovirus exposure and HLA in healthy donors. The primer mix had 60 Vbeta and 13 Jbeta primers. The protocol was immunoSEQ multiplex PCR, while the TCRdb copy is restricted to in-frame clones and leaves out a portion. This sample has 100,000 to 120,000 clones, with roughly three quarters found just once. The length of the CDR3 is 15 residues. V gave up 1 base and J gave up 0 bases, with 7 bases separating them. Germline values: CDR1 SEHNR, CDR2 FQNEAQ (reference sequence). Sample: PBMCs. The clonotype comes from a man aged 25 to 40 in good health and CMV-seropositive. V gene TRBV7-9 combines with J gene TRBJ2-1; no firm D call. The CDR3 spells CASSLGAYSYNEQFF. CDR3 nucleotides: TGTGCCAGCAGCTTAGGGGCTTACTCCTACAATGAGCAGTTCTTC.